The TCR beta chain under discussion was sequenced for a study of chemoradiotherapy in HPV16-positive cancers. TCRdb keeps only in-frame clones here, not all; method: immunoSEQ multiplex PCR. This sample has fewer than 20,000 clones, with around four fifths found just once. Repertoires were sampled repeatedly during chemoradiotherapy. On this clone itself: As yet, its antigen is unknown.

Study results and limitations: HPV-responsive T-cell expansion during chemoradiotherapy was linked to improved recurrence-free survival in HPV16-positive patients. Candidate HPV-specific clones and E7-related TCR motifs grew in tumor during treatment. The functional HPV-specific definition rests on just a couple of HPV16-positive patients.

The CDR3 has 16 amino acids. Here the sequenced sample was blood, taken from a patient who underwent chemoradiotherapy. This receptor was identified in a human donor with HPV-associated anogenital cancer. The chain employs TRBV21-1 and TRBJ1-2; the listed D gene, TRBD1, was not tested against the DNA. TRBV21-1 is deemed a pseudogene. In DNA, the CDR3 is TGTGCCAGCAGCCATCGGACAGGGCGAATTGACTATGGCTACACCTTC. It encodes CASSHRTGRIDYGYTF.